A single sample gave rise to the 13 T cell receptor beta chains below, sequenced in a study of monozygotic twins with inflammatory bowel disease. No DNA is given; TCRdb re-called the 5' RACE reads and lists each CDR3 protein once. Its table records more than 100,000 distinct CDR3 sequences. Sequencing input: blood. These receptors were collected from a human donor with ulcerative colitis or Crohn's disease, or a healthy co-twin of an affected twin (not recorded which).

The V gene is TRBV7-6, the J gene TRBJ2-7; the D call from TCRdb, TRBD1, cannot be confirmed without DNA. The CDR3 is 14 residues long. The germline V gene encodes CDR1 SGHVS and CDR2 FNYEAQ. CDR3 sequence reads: CASSPGTGTYEQYF. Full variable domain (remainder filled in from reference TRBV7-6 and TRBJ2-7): GAGVSQSPRYKVTKRGQDVALRCDPISGHVSLYWYRQALGQGPEFLTYFNYEAQQDKSGLPNDRFSAERPEGSISTLTIQRTEQRDSAMYRCASSPGTGTYEQYFGPGTRLTVT.

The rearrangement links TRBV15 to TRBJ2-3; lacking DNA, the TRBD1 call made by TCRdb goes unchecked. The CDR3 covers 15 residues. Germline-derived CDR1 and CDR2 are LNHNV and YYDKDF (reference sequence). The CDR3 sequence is CATSNRWGGTDTQYF.

The CDR3 loop reads CASSLDRDGTKNIQYF. The chain combines TRBV18 with TRBJ2-4; TCRdb lists TRBD1, though no DNA is available to test this call. The CDR3 has 16 residues. Germline CDR1 is KGHSH and CDR2 is LQKENI. Based on the CDR3 plus reference TRBV18 and TRBJ2-4, the full variable domain is NAGVMQNPRHLVRRRGQEARLRCSPMKGHSHVYWYRQLPEEGLKFMVYLQKENIIDESGMPKERFSAEFPKEGPSILRIQQVVRGDSAAYFCASSLDRDGTKNIQYFGAGTRLSVL.

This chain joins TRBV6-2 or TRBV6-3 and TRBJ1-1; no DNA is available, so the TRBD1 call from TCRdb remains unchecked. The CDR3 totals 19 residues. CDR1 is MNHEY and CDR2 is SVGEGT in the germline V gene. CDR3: CASRPFRQGYSQTNTEAFF.

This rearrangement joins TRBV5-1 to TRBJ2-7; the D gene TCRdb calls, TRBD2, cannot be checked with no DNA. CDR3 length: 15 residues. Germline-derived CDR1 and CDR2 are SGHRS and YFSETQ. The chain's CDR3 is CASSAESVGRYEQYF.

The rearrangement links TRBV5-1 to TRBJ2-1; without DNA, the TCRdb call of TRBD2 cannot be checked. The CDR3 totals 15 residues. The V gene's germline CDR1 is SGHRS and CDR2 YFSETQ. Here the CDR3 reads CASKALGREYNEQFF. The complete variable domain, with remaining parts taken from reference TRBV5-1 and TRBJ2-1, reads KAGVTQTPRYLIKTRGQQVTLSCSPISGHRSVSWYQQTPGQGLQFLFEYFSETQRNKGNFPGRFSGRQFSNSRSEMNVSTLELGDSALYLCASKALGREYNEQFFGPGTRLTVL.

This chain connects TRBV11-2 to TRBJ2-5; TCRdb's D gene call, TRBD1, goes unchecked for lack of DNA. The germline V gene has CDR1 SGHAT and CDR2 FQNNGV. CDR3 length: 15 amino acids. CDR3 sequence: CASRLGQGRIETQYF.

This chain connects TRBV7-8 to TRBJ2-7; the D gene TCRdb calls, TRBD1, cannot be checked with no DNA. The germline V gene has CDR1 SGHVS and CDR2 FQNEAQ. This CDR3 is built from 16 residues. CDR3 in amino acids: CASSLGGPGITYEQYF. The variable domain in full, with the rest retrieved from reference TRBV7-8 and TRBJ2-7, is GAGVSQSPRYKVAKRGQDVALRCDPISGHVSLFWYQQALGQGPEFLTYFQNEAQLDKSGLPSDRFFAERPEGSVSTLKIQRTQQEDSAVYLCASSLGGPGITYEQYFGPGTRLTVT.

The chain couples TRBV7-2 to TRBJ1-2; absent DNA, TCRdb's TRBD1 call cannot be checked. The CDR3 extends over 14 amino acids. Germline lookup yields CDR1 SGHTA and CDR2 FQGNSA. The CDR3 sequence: CASSLAQGGHGYTF.

The CDR3 protein is CSAEGSYYNEQFF. The chain combines TRBV20-1 with TRBJ2-1. The CDR3 is made up of 13 amino acids. The germline CDR1 and CDR2 sequences are DFQATT and SNEGSKA (reference sequence).

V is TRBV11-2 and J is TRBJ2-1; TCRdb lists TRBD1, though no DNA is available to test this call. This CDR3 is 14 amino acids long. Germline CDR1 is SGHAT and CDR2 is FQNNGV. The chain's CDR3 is CASSQDRAYNEQFF. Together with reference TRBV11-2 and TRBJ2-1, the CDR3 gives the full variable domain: EAGVAQSPRYKIIEKRQSVAFWCNPISGHATLYWYQQILGQGPKLLIQFQNNGVVDDSQLPKDRFSAERLKGVDSTLKIQPAKLEDSAVYLCASSQDRAYNEQFFGPGTRLTVL.

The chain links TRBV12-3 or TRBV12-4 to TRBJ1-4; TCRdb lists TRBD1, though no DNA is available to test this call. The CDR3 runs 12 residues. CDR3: CASTFSGGKLFF.

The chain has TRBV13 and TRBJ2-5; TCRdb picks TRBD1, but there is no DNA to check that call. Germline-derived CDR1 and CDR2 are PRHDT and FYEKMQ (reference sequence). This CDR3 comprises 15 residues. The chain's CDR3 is CASSFRQGDQETQYF.